This entry describes one TCR beta chain. This clonotype was detected a few times. The antigen this receptor binds is unknown. No much larger clone is present one base from it, and per-base qualities are unavailable. The source of the sample is a study of human T cells and chemical hapten exposure (dated by TCRdb to about 2021). Study-level background: For sensitization, 2% DPC in acetone was applied to an approximately 2 cm by approximately 2 cm area of upper inner arm skin. Patients additionally received weekly therapeutic DPC doses to the scalp throughout the approximately 24-week study period. Patch testing on the upper back used Finn chambers containing 0.01% DPC, with scoring done after 6 days according to International Contact Dermatitis Research Group standards. Alopecia areata with under or over 50% scalp involvement, alopecia totalis and alopecia universalis were represented in the patient cohort, which was mostly female. Libraries were pooled for sequencing, and variation in per-sample TCR yields was attributed mainly to small differences in library volumes within the pool. This study followed changes in the peripheral blood TCR repertoire in vivo during primary and secondary sensitization of alopecia patients to the hapten diphenylcyclopropenone (DPC). Blood samples were taken from patients before sensitization (week 0) and then at 2, 6 and about 24 weeks after DPC sensitization. Blood for TCR sequencing was provided by twenty-nine alopecia patients at one to four time points (pre-sensitization, 2, 6 and 24 weeks). What the work shows at the level of the full study, not this receptor alone: All patients had alopecia, a presumed autoimmune disease, so their immune response might differ from that of healthy individuals. DPC sensitization did not change the number of TCRs with a frequency above 1 in 1000, and there was no evidence of changes in global repertoire structure. Repeated subsampling changed both the strength of the expansion versus patch-test correlation and the threshold at which the correlation became significant. Patch test score correlated positively with the number of PT1 expanded TCRs, reaching significance at thresholds 8, 16 and 32 but not at 4. Expanded TCRs formed significantly more large CDR3 similarity clusters than pre-sensitization or healthy control sets, consistent with antigen-driven responses.

The protocol used for the library was RACE. The instrument was a NextSeq 500. During library preparation, unique molecular identifiers were attached to individual cDNA molecules so that TCRs could be counted in a quantitative, reproducible way. From each blood RNA sample, both TCR alpha and TCR beta chains were sequenced. Processing in the source paper ran as follows. A median of around 96,000 TCRs per sample was observed, with a range of about 23,224 to 690,600. V, J and CDR3 annotation of the TCR reads was carried out using the Decombinator software suite. For PS versus PT1 abundance plots, all samples were subsampled to the same number of TCRs (28,000). TCRs were defined as expanded if absent before sensitization and observed at least eight times at the 2-week time point. TCRdb took the public reads, trimmed them with fastp at Q25, ran MiXCR for clone calling and kept in-frame beta chains. CDR3 protein sequences are deduplicated, and each keeps its most common genes and DNA. TCRdb's processing, not the study's, gives the V and J calls here. The sample data list some 340,000 distinct CDR3 sequences, and 5.5% to 8% of these were observed just once. The ten top clones hold 8.4% of the sample.

Sample time point, as interpreted from the label and publication: patch test 1, 2 weeks after DPC sensitization. The treatment or condition label of this sample denotes: therapeutic diphenylcyclopropenone sensitization with weekly scalp DPC. At every patch-test visit, the blood draw took place before the patch test was put on. Patients were eligible if aged 18 to 70, diagnosed with alopecia and judged suitable for DPC therapy, and pregnant patients were excluded. Total RNA was extracted from unfractionated whole blood collected in Tempus Blood RNA tubes. Deletion took 0 bases off V and 6 bases off J, with a span of 9 bases between the germline ends. The CDR3 numbers 14 residues from cysteine through phenylalanine. Here the CDR3 DNA is all that survives: 42 bases in frame from base 1. From a lookup of the germline V gene (reference sequence), CDR1 and CDR2 are LNHNV and YYDKDF.

This receptor was taken from a woman younger than 30 with alopecia areata. Some clones in this sample may be carry-over from other donors' samples. This chain joins TRBV15 to TRBJ1-5; TRBD1 is a weak D gene call, 6 bases matching. Sample: whole blood, taken in connection with sensitization to the hapten diphenylcyclopropenone (DPC). The CDR3 protein is CATSREQGFQPQHF. The sequence in DNA is TGTGCCACCAGCAGAGAACAGGGTTTTCAGCCCCAGCATTTT. With the rest looked up from the reference TRBV15 and TRBJ1-5 genes rather than sequenced, the full variable domain is DAMVIQNPRYQVTQFGKPVTLSCSQTLNHNVMYWYQQKSSQAPKLLFHYYDKDFNNEADTPDNFQSRRPNTSFCFLDIRSPGLGDTAMYLCATSREQGFQPQHFGDGTRLSIL.